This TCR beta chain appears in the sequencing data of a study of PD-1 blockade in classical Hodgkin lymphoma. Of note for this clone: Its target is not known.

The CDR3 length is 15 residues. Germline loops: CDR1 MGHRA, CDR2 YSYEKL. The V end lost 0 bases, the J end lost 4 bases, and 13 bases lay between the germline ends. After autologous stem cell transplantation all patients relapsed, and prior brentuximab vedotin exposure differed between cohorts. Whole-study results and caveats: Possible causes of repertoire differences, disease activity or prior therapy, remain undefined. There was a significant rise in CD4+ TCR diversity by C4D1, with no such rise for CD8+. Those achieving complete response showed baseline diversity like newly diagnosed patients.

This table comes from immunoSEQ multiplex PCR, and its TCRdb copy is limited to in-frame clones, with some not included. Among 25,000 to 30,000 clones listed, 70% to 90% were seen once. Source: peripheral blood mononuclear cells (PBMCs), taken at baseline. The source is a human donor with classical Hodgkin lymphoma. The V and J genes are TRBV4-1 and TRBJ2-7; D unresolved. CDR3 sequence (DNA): TGCGCCAGCAGCCAAGAGTGGGGATGGGGTTACGAGCAGTACTTC. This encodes CASSQEWGWGYEQYF.